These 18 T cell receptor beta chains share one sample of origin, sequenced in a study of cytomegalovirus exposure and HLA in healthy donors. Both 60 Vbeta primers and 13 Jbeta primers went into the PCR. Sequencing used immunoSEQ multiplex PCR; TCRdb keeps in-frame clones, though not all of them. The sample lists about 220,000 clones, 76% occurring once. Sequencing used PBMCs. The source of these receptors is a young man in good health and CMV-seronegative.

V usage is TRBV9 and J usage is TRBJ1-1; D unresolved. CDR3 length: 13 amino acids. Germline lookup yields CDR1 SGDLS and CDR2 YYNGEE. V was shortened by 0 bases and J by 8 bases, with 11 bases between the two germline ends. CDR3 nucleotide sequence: TGTGCCAGCAGCGTAGGGGGAGAGAGAGAAGCTTTCTTT. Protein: CASSVGGEREAFF. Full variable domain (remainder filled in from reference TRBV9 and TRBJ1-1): DSGVTQTPKHLITATGQRVTLRCSPRSGDLSVYWYQQSLDQGLQFLIQYYNGEERAKGNILERFSAQQFPDLHSELNLSSLELGDSALYFCASSVGGEREAFFGQGTRLTVV.

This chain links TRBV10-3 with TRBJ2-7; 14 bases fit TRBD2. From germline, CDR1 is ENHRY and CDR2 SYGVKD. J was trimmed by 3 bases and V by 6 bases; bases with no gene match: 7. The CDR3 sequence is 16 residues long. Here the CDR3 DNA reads TGTGCCATCAGCGCTGGGACTAGCGGGGGTGACTACGAGCAGTACTTC. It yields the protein CAISAGTSGGDYEQYF.

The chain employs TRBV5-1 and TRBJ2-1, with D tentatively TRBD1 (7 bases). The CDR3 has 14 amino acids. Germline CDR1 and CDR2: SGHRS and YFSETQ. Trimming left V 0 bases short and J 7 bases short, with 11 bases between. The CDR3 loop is CASSLVAGGNEQFF. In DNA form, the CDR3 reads TGCGCCAGCAGCTTGGTGGCAGGGGGGAATGAGCAGTTCTTC.

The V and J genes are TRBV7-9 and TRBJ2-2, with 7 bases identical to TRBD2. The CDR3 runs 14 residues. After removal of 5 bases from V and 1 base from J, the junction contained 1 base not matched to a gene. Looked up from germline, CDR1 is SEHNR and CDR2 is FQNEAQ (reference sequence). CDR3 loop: CASSPGGNTGELFF. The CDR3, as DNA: TGTGCCAGCAGCCCGGGAGGGAACACCGGGGAGCTGTTTTTT. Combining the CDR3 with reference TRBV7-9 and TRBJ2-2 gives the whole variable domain DTGVSQNPRHKITKRGQNVTFRCDPISEHNRLYWYRQTLGQGPEFLTYFQNEAQLEKSRLLSDRFSAERPKGSFSTLEIQRTEQGDSAMYLCASSPGGNTGELFFGEGSRLTVL.

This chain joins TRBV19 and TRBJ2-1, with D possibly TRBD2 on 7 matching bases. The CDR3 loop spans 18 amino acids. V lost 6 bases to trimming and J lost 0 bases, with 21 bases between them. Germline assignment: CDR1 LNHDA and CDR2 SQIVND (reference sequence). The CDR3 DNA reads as TGTGCCAGTAGCCCTTGGGGAGGGGGGGGCAACTCCTACAATGAGCAGTTCTTC. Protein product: CASSPWGGGGNSYNEQFF.

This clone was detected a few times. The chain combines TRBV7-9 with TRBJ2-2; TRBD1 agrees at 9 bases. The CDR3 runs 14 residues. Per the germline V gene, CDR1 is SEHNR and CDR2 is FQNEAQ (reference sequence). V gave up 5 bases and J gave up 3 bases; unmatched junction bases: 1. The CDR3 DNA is TGTGCCAGCAGCCGACAGGGGGACACCGGGGAGCTGTTTTTT. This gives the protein CASSRQGDTGELFF. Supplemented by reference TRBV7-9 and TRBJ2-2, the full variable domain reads DTGVSQNPRHKITKRGQNVTFRCDPISEHNRLYWYRQTLGQGPEFLTYFQNEAQLEKSRLLSDRFSAERPKGSFSTLEIQRTEQGDSAMYLCASSRQGDTGELFFGEGSRLTVL.

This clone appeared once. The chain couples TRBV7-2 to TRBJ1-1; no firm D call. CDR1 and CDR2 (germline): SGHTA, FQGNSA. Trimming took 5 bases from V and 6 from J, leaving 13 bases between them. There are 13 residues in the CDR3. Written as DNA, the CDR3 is TGTGCCAGCAGCCGCACCTCAGTGGCTGAAGCTTTCTTT. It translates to CASSRTSVAEAFF.

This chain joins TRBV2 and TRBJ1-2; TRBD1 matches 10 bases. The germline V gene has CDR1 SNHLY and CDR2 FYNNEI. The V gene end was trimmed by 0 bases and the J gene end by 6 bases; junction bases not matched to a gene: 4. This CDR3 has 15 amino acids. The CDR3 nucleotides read TGTGCCAGCAGTGAAGCTCGGACAGGGGGTGATGGCTACACCTTC. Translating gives CASSEARTGGDGYTF.

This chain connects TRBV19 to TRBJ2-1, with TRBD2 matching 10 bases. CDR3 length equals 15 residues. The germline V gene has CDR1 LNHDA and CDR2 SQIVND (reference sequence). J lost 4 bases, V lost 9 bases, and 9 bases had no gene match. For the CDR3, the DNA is TGTGCCAGCCGCACCGGGACTAGCGTTTACAATGAGCAGTTCTTC. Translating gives CASRTGTSVYNEQFF.

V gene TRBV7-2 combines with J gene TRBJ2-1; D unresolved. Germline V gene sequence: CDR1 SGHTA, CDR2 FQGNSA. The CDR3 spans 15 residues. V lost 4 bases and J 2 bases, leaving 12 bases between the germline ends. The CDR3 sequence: CASSSLGATYNEQFF. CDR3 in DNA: TGTGCCAGCAGCTCCCTCGGTGCTACCTACAATGAGCAGTTCTTC.

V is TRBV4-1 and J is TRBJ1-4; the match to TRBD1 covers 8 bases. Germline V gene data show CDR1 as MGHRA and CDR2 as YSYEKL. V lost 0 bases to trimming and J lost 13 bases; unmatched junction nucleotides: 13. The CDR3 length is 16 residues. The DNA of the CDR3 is TGCGCCAGCAGCCAAGACCTGGGGACAGGCATTAGTGGACTGTTTTTT. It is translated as CASSQDLGTGISGLFF.

The CDR3 sequence: CASSTQGTDTQYF. The CDR3 DNA is TGTGCCAGCAGTACACAGGGCACAGATACGCAGTATTTT. V and J are TRBV6-1 and TRBJ2-3; a possible D gene is TRBD1 (5 bases). V lost 5 bases to trimming and J lost 1 base, with 7 bases between them. The CDR3 loop spans 13 amino acids. Germline CDR1 reads MNHNS; CDR2 reads SASEGT.

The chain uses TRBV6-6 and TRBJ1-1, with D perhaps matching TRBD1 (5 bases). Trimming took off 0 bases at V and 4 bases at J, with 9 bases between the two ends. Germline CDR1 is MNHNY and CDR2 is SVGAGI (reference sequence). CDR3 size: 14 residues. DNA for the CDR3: TGTGCCAGCAGTTACTCGTCGCAGGGCACTGAAGCTTTCTTT. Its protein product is CASSYSSQGTEAFF.

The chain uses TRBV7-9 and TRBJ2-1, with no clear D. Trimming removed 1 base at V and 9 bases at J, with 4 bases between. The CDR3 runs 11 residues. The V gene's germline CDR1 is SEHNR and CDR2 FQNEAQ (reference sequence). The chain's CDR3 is CASSLGGEQFF. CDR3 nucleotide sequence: TGTGCCAGCAGCTTAGGAGGTGAGCAGTTCTTC.

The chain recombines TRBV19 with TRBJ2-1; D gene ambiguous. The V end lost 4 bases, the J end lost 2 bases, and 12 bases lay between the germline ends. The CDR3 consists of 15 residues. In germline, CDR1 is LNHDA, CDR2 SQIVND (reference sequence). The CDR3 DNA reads TGTGCCAGTAGTACGTCCGACTTTACCTACAATGAGCAGTTCTTC. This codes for CASSTSDFTYNEQFF.

The CDR3 sequence is CASSPTAGRTYEQYF. For the CDR3, the DNA is TGTGCCAGCAGTCCCACCGCCGGGAGAACCTACGAGCAGTACTTC. The chain links TRBV27 to TRBJ2-7, with D perhaps matching TRBD2 (6 bases). Germline V CDR1 and CDR2: MNHEY, SMNVEV (reference sequence). Trimming shortened V by 5 bases and J by 2 bases, and 16 bases separated the two germline ends. This CDR3 is 15 amino acids long.

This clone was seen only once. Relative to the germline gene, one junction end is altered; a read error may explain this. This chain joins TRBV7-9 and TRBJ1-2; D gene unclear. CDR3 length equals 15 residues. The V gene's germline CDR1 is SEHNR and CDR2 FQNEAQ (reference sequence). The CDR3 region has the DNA TGTTCCAGCAGCCGTGGGAGCAGTAGAGACTATGGCTACACCTTC. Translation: CSSSRGSSRDYGYTF.

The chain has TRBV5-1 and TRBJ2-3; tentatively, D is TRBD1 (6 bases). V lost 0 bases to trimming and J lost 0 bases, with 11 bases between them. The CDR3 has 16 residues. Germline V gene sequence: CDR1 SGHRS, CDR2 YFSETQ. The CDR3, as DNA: TGCGCCAGCAGCTTGGGGGACATGGGTAGCACAGATACGCAGTATTTT. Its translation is CASSLGDMGSTDTQYF. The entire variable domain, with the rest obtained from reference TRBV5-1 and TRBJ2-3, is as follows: KAGVTQTPRYLIKTRGQQVTLSCSPISGHRSVSWYQQTPGQGLQFLFEYFSETQRNKGNFPGRFSGRQFSNSRSEMNVSTLELGDSALYLCASSLGDMGSTDTQYFGPGTRLTVL.